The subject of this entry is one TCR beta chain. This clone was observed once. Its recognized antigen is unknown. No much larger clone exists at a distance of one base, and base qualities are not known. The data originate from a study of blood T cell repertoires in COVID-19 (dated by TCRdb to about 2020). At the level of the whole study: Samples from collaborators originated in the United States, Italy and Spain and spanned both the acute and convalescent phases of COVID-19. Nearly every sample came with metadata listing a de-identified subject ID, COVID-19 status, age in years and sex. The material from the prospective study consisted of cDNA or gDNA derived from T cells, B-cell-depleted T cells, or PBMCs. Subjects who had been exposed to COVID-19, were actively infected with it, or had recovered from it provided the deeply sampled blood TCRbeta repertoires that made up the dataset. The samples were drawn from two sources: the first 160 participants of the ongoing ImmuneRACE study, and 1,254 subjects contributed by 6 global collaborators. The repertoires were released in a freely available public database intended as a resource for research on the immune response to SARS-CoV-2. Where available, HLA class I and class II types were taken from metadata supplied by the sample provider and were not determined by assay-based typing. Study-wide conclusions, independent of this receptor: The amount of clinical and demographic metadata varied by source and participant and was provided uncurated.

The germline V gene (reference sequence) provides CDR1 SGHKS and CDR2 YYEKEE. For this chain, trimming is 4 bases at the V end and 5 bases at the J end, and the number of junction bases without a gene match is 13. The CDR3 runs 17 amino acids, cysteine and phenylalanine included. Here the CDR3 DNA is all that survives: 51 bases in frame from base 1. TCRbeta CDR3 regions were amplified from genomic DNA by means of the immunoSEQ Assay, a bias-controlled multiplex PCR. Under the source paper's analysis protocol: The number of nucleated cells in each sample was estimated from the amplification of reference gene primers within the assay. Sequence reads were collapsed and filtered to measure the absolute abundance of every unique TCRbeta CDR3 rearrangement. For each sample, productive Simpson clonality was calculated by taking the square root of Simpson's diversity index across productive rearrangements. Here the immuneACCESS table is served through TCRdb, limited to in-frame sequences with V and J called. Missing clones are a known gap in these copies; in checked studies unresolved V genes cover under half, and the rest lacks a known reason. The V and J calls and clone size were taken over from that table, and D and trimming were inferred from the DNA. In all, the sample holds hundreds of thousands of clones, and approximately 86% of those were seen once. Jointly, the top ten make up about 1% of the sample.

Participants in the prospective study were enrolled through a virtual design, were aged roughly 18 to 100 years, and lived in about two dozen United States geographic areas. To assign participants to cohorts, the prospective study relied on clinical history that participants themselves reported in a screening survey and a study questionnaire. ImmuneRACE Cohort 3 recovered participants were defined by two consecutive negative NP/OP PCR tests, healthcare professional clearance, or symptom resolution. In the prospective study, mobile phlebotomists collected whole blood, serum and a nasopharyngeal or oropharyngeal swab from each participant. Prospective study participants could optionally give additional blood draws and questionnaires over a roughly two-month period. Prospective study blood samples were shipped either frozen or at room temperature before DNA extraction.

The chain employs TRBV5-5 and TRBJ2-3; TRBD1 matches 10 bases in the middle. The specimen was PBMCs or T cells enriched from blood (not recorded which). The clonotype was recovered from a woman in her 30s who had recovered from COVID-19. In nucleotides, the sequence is TGTGCCAGCAGCCGCGTCATACTGACAGGGGGCAAAGATACGCAGTATTTT. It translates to CASSRVILTGGKDTQYF.